What follows is one TCR beta chain and its context. The antigen this receptor binds is unknown. The input lacks base qualities; no much larger clone sits a single base away. A single peripheral blood draw of around 120 mL on average was collected from each donor into heparinised tubes. Naive, central memory, regulatory and stem cell-like memory CD4+ T cells were sorted on a BD FACSAria II using a panel including CD45RO, CCR7, CD25, CD127, CD95 and CD27. A purity above 98% was achieved for all sorted populations. Right away, PBMCs were isolated by Lymphoprep density gradient centrifugation and were stained directly, with no culture step. Samples were stained and sorted in pairs, with one healthy donor and one patient per experiment, so that batch effects were minimized. The germline V gene sets CDR1 to SGHTA and CDR2 to FQGNSA. Trimming costs V 1 base and J 3 bases, and their ends lie 4 bases apart. The CDR3 sequence holds 13 residues, the cysteine and phenylalanine included. CDR3 DNA only is kept here, 39 bases in frame from base 1.

The entire isolated RNA was reverse transcribed using the High Capacity cDNA Reverse Transcription Kit, and thus expressed TCRB transcripts were sequenced. Naive, central memory and regulatory T cell samples underwent deep immunoSEQ sequencing, averaging about 3.57 million total reads per sample. Sorted cells were lysed in RLT buffer, and RNA was extracted using DNase-treated RNeasy Micro or Mini kits according to cell number. To prevent cross-contamination, each cell subset was processed individually, whereas patient and healthy donor samples were processed jointly. Using the immunoSEQ multiplex PCR, TCRB sequences were amplified from cDNA into 87-bp fragments spanning the CDR3 region. Sequencing of the amplicons was done on the Illumina HiSeq platform. In the paper's pipeline: PCR bias was computationally corrected using synthetic template baselines, reads within Hamming distance 2 were collapsed, and singletons that could not be merged were discarded. By aligning reads against IMGT, V, D and J genes, CDR3 length, and insertions or deletions at six rearrangement sites were assigned. Within each subset, clonotype counts were normalized to sorted cell number, and only after that were true diversity and Gini coefficients computed with the tcR R package. Repertoire sharing was quantified using the overlap coefficient calculated on TCRB nucleotide sequences. Not all clones reach the TCRdb copy of this immuneACCESS table, which keeps in-frame sequences only. Checked studies attribute under half of the gap to unresolved V genes and leave the rest unexplained. The D gene and trimming were derived from the DNA, and the V and J assignments and clone size from that table. The sample table holds around 280,000 clones, of which under 8.5% were seen once. The top ten hold 1% of the sample.

This sample is part of a study of beta chain features in type 1 diabetes (dated 2018 in TCRdb). With respect to the entire study: Patients and healthy donors did not differ in mean age, gender distribution, total cell number or subset yield. A total of 107,917,701 sorted cells were examined across all samples, and RNA yield correlated strongly with the number of cells per subset. In the study, recently diagnosed type 1 diabetes patients and matched healthy donors were compared on the TCRB repertoires of their sorted circulating CD4+ T cell subsets. Regulatory and stem cell-like memory subsets were obtained from only 8 patients and about 8 healthy donors, while naive and central memory subsets were obtained from all 30 or so donors.

What the authors observed across the whole study: Because the HLA sub-analyses included only small numbers of individuals, any influence of HLA type on TCRB rearrangement was left unresolved. In all four CD4+ subsets, TCRB CDR3 length was moderately but significantly shorter in type 1 diabetes patients. Because cDNA was sequenced instead of genomic DNA, highly expressing activated cells could be over-represented, though the groups showed no difference in activation or CD3 levels. At VDJ recombination sites, type 1 diabetes patients had fewer insertions and more deleted nucleotides, which implies abnormalities in thymic rearrangement. PCR may preferentially amplify shorter templates, but because patient and control samples were amplified and corrected together, any resulting skew would affect both groups equally. Naive, central memory and regulatory TCRB repertoires appeared to be more alike among patients than among healthy donors.

The sample taken for sequencing was central memory CD4+ T cells from blood. This TCR came from a young woman in good health. The rearranged segments are TRBV7-2 and TRBJ1-5, with no confidently assigned D gene. For the CDR3, the sequence is CASSLEINQPQHF. The DNA sequence is TGTGCCAGCAGCTTAGAGATCAATCAGCCCCAGCATTTT.